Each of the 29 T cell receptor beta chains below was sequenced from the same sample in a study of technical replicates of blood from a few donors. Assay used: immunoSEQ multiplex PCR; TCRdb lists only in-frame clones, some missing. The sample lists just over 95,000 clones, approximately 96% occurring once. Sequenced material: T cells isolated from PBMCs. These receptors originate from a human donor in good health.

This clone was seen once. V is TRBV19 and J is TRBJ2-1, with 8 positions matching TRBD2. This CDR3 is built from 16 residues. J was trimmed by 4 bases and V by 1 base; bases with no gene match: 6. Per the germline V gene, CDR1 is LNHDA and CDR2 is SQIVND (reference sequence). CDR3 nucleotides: TGTGCCAGTAGTATAGGCGGGACTAGAGGATACAATGAGCAGTTCTTC. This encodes CASSIGGTRGYNEQFF.

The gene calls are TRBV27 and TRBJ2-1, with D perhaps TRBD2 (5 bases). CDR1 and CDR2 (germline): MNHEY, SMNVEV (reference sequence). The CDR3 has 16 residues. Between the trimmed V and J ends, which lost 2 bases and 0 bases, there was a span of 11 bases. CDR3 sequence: CASSLSGESSYNEQFF. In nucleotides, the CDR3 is TGTGCCAGCAGTTTAAGCGGAGAAAGCTCCTACAATGAGCAGTTCTTC.

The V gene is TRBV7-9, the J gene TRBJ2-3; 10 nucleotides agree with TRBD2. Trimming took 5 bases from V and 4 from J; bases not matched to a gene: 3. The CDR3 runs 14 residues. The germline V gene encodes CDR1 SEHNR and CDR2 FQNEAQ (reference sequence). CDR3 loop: CASSSSGRSDTQYF. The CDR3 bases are TGTGCCAGCAGCAGTAGCGGGAGGTCAGATACGCAGTATTTT.

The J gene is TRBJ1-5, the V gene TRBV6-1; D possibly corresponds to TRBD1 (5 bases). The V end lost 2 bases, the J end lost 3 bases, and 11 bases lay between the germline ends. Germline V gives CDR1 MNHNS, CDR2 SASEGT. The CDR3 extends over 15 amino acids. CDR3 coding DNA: TGTGCCAGCAGTGAAACCCAGGGTTACAATCAGCCCCAGCATTTT. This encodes CASSETQGYNQPQHF.

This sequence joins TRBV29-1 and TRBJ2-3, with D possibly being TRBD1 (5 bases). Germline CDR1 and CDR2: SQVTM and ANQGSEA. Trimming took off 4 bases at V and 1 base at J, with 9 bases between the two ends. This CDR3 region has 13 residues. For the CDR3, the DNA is TGCAGCGTTGGACAGACCGGCACAGATACGCAGTATTTT. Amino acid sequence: CSVGQTGTDTQYF.

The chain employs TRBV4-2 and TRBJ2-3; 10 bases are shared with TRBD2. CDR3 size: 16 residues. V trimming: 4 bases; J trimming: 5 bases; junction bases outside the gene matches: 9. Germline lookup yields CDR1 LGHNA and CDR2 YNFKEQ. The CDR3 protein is CASSPIGLAVLDTQYF. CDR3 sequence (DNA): TGTGCCAGCAGCCCGATAGGACTAGCGGTCCTAGATACGCAGTATTTT.

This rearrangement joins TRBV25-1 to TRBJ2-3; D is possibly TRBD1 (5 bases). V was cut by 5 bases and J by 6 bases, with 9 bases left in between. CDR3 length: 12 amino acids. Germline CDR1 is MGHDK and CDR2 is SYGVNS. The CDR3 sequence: CASSFSGDTQYF. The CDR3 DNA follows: TGTGCCAGCAGTTTTTCAGGGGATACGCAGTATTTT.

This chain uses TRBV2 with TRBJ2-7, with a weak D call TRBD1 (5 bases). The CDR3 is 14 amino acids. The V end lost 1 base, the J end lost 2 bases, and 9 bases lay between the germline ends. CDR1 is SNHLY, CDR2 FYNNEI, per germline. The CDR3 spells CASSEVGRAYEQYF. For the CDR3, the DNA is TGTGCCAGCAGTGAAGTAGGCAGGGCCTACGAGCAGTACTTC. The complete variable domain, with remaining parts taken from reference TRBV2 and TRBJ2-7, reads EPEVTQTPSHQVTQMGQEVILRCVPISNHLYFYWYRQILGQKVEFLVSFYNNEISEKSEIFDDQFSVERPDGSNFTLKIRSTKLEDSAMYFCASSEVGRAYEQYFGPGTRLTVT.

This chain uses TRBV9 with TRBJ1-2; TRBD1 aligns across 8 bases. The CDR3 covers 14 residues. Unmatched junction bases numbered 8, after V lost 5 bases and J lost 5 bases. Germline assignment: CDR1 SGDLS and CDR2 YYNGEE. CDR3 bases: TGTGCCAGCAGTCTCACAGGGGGTAATTATGGCTACACCTTC. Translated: CASSLTGGNYGYTF.

The CDR3 spells CARLDGRGEQFF. The CDR3 nucleotides are TGTGCCCGCTTGGACGGTCGCGGGGAGCAGTTCTTC. This rearrangement joins TRBV30 to TRBJ2-1, with D tentatively TRBD2 (5 bases). This CDR3 has 12 amino acids. Trimming left V 8 bases short and J 10 bases short, with 18 bases between. CDR1 GTSNPN and CDR2 SVGIG come from the germline V gene (reference sequence).

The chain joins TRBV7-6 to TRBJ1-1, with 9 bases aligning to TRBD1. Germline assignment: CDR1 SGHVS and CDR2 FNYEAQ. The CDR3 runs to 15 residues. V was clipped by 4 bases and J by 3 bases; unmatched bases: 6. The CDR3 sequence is CASSSFDRGDTEAFF. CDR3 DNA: TGTGCCAGCAGCTCCTTCGACAGGGGGGACACTGAAGCTTTCTTT.

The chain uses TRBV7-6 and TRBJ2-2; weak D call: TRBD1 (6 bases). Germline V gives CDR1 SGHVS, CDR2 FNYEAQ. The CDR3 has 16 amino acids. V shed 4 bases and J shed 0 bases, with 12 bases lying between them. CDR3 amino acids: CASSSGQSSNTGELFF. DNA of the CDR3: TGTGCCAGCAGCTCTGGACAGTCCTCGAACACCGGGGAGCTGTTTTTT.

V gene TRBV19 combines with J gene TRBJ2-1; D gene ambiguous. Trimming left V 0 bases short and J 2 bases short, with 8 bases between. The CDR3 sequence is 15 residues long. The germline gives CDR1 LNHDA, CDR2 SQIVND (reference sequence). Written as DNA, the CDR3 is TGTGCCAGTAGTATAGAGCGCTCCCCCTACAATGAGCAGTTCTTC. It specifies CASSIERSPYNEQFF.

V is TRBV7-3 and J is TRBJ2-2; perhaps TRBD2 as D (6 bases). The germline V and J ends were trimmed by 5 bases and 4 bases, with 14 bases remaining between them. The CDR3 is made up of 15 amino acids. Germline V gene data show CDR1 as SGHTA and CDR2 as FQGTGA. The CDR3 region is CASSLNPGLTGELFF. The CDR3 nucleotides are TGTGCCAGCAGCCTCAACCCGGGACTCACCGGGGAGCTGTTTTTT.

CDR3 coding DNA: TGTGCCAGCAGCTTTGAGGGGGGGGGCTGTTCCTACGAGCAGTACTTC. Its protein is CASSFEGGGCSYEQYF. The chain uses TRBV21-1 and TRBJ2-7; TRBD2 is taken as the D call from the table, unchecked against the DNA. TRBV21-1 is a listed pseudogene. CDR3 length equals 16 residues.

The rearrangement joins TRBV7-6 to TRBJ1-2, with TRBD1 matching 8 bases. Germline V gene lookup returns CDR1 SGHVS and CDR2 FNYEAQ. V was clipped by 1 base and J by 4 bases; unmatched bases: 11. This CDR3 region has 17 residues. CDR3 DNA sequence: TGTGCCAGCAGCTTAGGCCCCCCGGACAGGGAACTCTATGGCTACACCTTC. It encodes CASSLGPPDRELYGYTF.

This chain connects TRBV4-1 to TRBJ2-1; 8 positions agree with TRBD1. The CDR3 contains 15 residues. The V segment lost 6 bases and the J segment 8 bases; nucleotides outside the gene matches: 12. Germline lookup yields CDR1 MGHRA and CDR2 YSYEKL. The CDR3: CASSLYDRGEDEQFF. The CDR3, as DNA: TGCGCCAGCAGTCTTTACGACAGGGGTGAAGATGAGCAGTTCTTC.

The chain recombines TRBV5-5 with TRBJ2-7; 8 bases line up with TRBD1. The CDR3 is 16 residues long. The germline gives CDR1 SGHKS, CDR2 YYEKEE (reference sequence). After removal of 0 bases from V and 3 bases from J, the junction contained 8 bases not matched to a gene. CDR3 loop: CASSLGTGPGSYEQYF. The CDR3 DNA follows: TGTGCCAGCAGCTTGGGGACAGGGCCCGGGAGCTACGAGCAGTACTTC. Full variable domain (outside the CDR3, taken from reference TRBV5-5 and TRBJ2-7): DAGVTQSPTHLIKTRGQQVTLRCSPISGHKSVSWYQQVLGQGPQFIFQYYEKEERGRGNFPDRFSARQFPNYSSELNVNALLLGDSALYLCASSLGTGPGSYEQYFGPGTRLTVT.

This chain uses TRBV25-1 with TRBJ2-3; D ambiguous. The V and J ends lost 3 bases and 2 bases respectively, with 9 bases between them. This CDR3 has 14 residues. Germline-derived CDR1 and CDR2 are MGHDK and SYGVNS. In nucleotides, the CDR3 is TGTGCCAGCAGTGACCCTTTACACACAGATACGCAGTATTTT. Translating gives CASSDPLHTDTQYF.

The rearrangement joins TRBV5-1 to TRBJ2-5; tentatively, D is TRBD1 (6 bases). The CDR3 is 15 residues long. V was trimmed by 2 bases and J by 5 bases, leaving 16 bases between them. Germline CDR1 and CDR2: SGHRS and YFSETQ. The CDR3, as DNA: TGCGCCAGCAGCTTATTAACAGGGACGGGGGAGACCCAGTACTTC. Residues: CASSLLTGTGETQYF.

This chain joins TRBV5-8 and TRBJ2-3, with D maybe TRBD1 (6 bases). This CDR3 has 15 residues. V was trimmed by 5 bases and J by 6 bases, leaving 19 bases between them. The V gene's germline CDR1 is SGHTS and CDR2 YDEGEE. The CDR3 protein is CASRAGTGTLDTQYF. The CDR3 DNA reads TGTGCCAGCAGGGCCGGGACCGGGACACTGGATACGCAGTATTTT.

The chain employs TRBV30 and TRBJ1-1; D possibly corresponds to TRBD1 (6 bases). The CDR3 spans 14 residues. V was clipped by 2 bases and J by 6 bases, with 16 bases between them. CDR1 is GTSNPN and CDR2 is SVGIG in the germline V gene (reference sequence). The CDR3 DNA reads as TGTGCCTGGAGTTTATTAAACCCAGGGGCTGAAGCTTTCTTT. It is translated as CAWSLLNPGAEAFF.

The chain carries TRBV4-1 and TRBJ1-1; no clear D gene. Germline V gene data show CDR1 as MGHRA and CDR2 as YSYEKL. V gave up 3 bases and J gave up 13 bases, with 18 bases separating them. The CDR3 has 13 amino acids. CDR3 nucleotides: TGCGCCAGCAGCCAGAACGGTCCCGGGGAGGTTTTCTTT. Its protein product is CASSQNGPGEVFF.

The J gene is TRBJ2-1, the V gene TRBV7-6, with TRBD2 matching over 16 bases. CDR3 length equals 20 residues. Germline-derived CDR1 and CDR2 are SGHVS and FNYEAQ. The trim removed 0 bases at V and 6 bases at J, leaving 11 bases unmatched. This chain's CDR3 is CASSLAGTGTSGRVGNEQFF. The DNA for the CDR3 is TGTGCCAGCAGCTTAGCGGGGACGGGGACTAGCGGGAGGGTCGGCAATGAGCAGTTCTTC.

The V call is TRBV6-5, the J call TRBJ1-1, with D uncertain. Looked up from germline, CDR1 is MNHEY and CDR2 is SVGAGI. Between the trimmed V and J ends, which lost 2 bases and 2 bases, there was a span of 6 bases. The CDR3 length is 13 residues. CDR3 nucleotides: TGTGCCAGCAGTTACAGGAGTAACACTGAAGCTTTCTTT. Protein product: CASSYRSNTEAFF.

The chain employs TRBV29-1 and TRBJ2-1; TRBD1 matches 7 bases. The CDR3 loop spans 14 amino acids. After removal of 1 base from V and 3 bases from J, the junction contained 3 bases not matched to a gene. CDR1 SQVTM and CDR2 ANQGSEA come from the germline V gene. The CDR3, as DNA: TGCAGCGTTGAAGGGGGACAGATCTACAATGAGCAGTTCTTC. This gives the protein CSVEGGQIYNEQFF.

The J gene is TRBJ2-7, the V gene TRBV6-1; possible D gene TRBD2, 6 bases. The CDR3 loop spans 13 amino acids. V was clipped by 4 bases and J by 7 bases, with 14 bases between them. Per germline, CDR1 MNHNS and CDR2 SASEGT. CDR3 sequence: CASSGGLREEQYF. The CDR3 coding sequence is TGTGCCAGCAGTGGGGGACTTAGGGAGGAGCAGTACTTC.

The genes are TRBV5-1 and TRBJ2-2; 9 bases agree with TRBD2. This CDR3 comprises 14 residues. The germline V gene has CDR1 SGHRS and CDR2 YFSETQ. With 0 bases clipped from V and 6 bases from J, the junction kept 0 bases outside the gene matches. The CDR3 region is CASSLGLAAGELFF. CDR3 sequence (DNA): TGCGCCAGCAGCTTGGGACTAGCGGCCGGGGAGCTGTTTTTT.

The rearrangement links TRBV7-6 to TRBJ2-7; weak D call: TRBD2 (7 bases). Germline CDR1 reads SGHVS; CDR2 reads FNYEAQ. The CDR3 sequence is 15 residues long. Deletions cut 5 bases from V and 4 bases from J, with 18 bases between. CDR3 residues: CASSGLRGAGYEQYF. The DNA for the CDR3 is TGTGCCAGCAGCGGTTTACGGGGGGCGGGATACGAGCAGTACTTC. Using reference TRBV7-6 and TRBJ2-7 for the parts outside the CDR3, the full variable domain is GAGVSQSPRYKVTKRGQDVALRCDPISGHVSLYWYRQALGQGPEFLTYFNYEAQQDKSGLPNDRFSAERPEGSISTLTIQRTEQRDSAMYRCASSGLRGAGYEQYFGPGTRLTVT.